Shown below are 12 T cell receptor beta chains from a single sample sequenced in a study of blood T cell repertoires in COVID-19. Repertoires were generated with immunoSEQ multiplex PCR, while TCRdb's copy carries only in-frame clones and drops some. Of 55,000 to 90,000 clones listed, 86% are singletons. Source material: peripheral blood. The source is a woman aged 60-75 years with acute or convalescent COVID-19.

This chain connects TRBV25-1 to TRBJ2-7; 7 nucleotides line up with TRBD2. V was clipped by 8 bases and J by 7 bases; unmatched bases: 14. The CDR3 is 14 residues long. Germline V gene sequence: CDR1 MGHDK, CDR2 SYGVNS. CDR3 region: CASGGGRASKEQYF. For the CDR3, the DNA is TGTGCCAGCGGGGGGGGACGGGCCTCAAAAGAGCAGTACTTC.

CDR3 coding DNA: TGTGCCAGCAACTCCCTCATCCAAGAGACCCAGTACTTC. As protein: CASNSLIQETQYF. The rearrangement links TRBV7-2 to TRBJ2-5; D remains unclear. Germline values: CDR1 SGHTA, CDR2 FQGNSA. V was clipped by 7 bases and J by 1 base, with 10 bases between them. The CDR3 loop spans 13 amino acids.

The V call is TRBV7-2, the J call TRBJ2-1; 8 nucleotides align to TRBD1. Per germline, CDR1 SGHTA and CDR2 FQGNSA. The CDR3 is 14 amino acids. V was clipped by 5 bases and J by 6 bases; unmatched bases: 6. CDR3 DNA: TGTGCCAGCAGCCGGGACAGGCCGGGCAATGAGCAGTTCTTC. This codes for CASSRDRPGNEQFF.

Details on this clone: The same CDR3 is also encoded by other DNA sequences in this sample. The rearrangement uses TRBV27 and TRBJ1-6, with 9 bases identical to TRBD1. From germline, CDR1 is MNHEY and CDR2 SMNVEV (reference sequence). V lost 8 bases to trimming and J lost 7 bases; unmatched junction nucleotides: 3. CDR3 size: 13 residues. In DNA form, the CDR3 reads TGTGCCAGCCGGGACAGGGAAAATTCACCCCTCCACTTT. Its protein product is CASRDRENSPLHF.

This chain joins TRBV29-1 and TRBJ2-1; 11 bases are a match to TRBD2. After removal of 7 bases from V and 14 bases from J, the junction contained 13 bases not matched to a gene. Per the germline V gene, CDR1 is SQVTM and CDR2 is ANQGSEA. The CDR3 is 13 residues long. The CDR3 bases are TGCAGCGCCCCGCTAGCGGGGGGCCTAGAAGAGTTCTTC. Its translation: CSAPLAGGLEEFF.

The rearrangement links TRBV6-1 to TRBJ1-5; 7 nucleotides line up with TRBD1. CDR3 length: 15 residues. Germline lookup yields CDR1 MNHNS and CDR2 SASEGT. V lost 0 bases, J lost 3 bases, and 2 bases stayed unmatched. The CDR3 bases are TGTGCCAGCAGTGAAGCGGGACAGATCAATCAGCCCCAGCATTTT. It is translated as CASSEAGQINQPQHF.

This chain joins TRBV2 and TRBJ2-2; D not certain. The CDR3 totals 13 residues. CDR1 and CDR2 from the germline V gene are SNHLY and FYNNEI. The V gene lost 4 bases and the J gene lost 5 bases, with 8 bases spanning the gap. The CDR3 DNA sequence: TGTGCCAGCAGTGGAGCGAGGACCGGGGAGCTGTTTTTT. Its translation: CASSGARTGELFF.

The CDR3 loop reads CASSLDATPYYEQYF. Here the CDR3 DNA reads TGTGCCAGCAGCTTAGATGCGACTCCGTACTACGAGCAGTACTTC. The chain is built from TRBV7-2 and TRBJ2-7; D gene unclear. Trimming pared 1 base from V and 3 bases from J, leaving 13 bases between. In germline, CDR1 is SGHTA, CDR2 FQGNSA. The CDR3 spans 15 residues.

This rearrangement joins TRBV19 to TRBJ1-1, with D possibly matching TRBD1 (5 bases). The CDR3 is made up of 15 amino acids. Trimming cost V 10 bases and J 3 bases, with 21 bases left between them. Germline CDR1 reads LNHDA; CDR2 reads SQIVND (reference sequence). The CDR3 DNA sequence: TGTGCCACTCGTCTCCGGGGGACCGCCGACACTGAAGCTTTCTTT. This translates into CATRLRGTADTEAFF. The full variable domain, completed using reference TRBV19 and TRBJ1-1, is DGGITQSPKYLFRKEGQNVTLSCEQNLNHDAMYWYRQDPGQGLRLIYYSQIVNDFQKGDIAEGYSVSREKKESFPLTVTSAQKNPTAFYLCATRLRGTADTEAFFGQGTRLTVV.

The J gene is TRBJ2-6, the V gene TRBV7-9; D gene uncertain. CDR3 size: 15 residues. The V gene lost 4 bases and the J gene lost 3 bases, with 10 bases spanning the gap. The germline gives CDR1 SEHNR, CDR2 FQNEAQ (reference sequence). The CDR3: CASSSQSFGANVLTF. The CDR3 region has the DNA TGTGCCAGCAGCTCCCAGTCCTTTGGGGCCAACGTCCTGACTTTC.

CDR3 bases: TGTGCCAGCAGCTTAGTTGGGACAGGCTTACTCTACGAGCAGTACTTC. The encoded protein is CASSLVGTGLLYEQYF. This chain links TRBV7-8 with TRBJ2-7; 8 nucleotides align to TRBD1. The CDR3 is 16 amino acids. After removal of 1 base from V and 3 bases from J, the junction contained 8 bases not matched to a gene. Germline V gene lookup returns CDR1 SGHVS and CDR2 FQNEAQ.

V and J are TRBV6-6 and TRBJ2-5, with 12 bases lining up with TRBD2. Germline CDR1 is MNHNY and CDR2 is SVGAGI (reference sequence). Trimming removed 6 bases from V and 5 bases from J; junction bases left unmatched: 7. The CDR3 sequence is 15 residues long. CDR3 sequence reads: CASRRLAGEFETQYF. The CDR3 nucleotides read TGTGCCAGCAGAAGACTAGCGGGGGAGTTTGAGACCCAGTACTTC.